Following are 30 T cell receptor beta chains from one sample sequenced in a study of blood T cell repertoires in COVID-19. Produced via immunoSEQ multiplex PCR; TCRdb's table is partial and in-frame only. The sample lists about 90,000 clones; roughly nine tenths were seen once. Sample: peripheral blood. Source of these receptors: a human donor with active COVID-19. The donor label of this sample is uncertain.

This chain connects TRBV12-3 or TRBV12-4 to TRBJ1-5; unclear D gene. This CDR3 is built from 13 residues. Trimming left V 2 bases short and J 8 bases short, with 10 bases between. CDR3 nucleotides: TGTGCCAGCAGTTTATCAGGTGGTAAGCCCCAGCATTTT. Its protein is CASSLSGGKPQHF.

The V call is TRBV4-2, the J call TRBJ1-4; 10 bases match TRBD1. The CDR3 runs 19 residues. Losses at the gene ends were 6 bases for V and 3 bases for J; bases not matched to a gene: 16. Germline V gene lookup returns CDR1 LGHNA and CDR2 YNFKEQ. The CDR3, as DNA: TGTGCCAGCAGTATCAACGTTCCCGGGACAGGGGCACCTAATGAAAAACTGTTTTTT. The encoded protein is CASSINVPGTGAPNEKLFF.

The J gene is TRBJ2-7, the V gene TRBV6-1, with a possible D match to TRBD1 (6 bases). V was shortened by 1 base and J by 3 bases, with 16 bases between the two germline ends. The CDR3 has 16 residues. Germline V gene sequence: CDR1 MNHNS, CDR2 SASEGT. The CDR3 sequence: CASSEERTVWDYEQYF. CDR3 sequence (DNA): TGTGCCAGCAGTGAAGAGAGGACAGTCTGGGACTACGAGCAGTACTTC.

J is TRBJ2-2 and V is TRBV13, with 12 bases aligning to TRBD1. This CDR3 contains 16 residues. Germline V CDR1 and CDR2: PRHDT, FYEKMQ (reference sequence). After removal of 5 bases from V and 6 bases from J, the junction contained 7 bases not matched to a gene. The CDR3 loop is CASSRRDRGPPGELFF. CDR3 nucleotides: TGTGCCAGCAGCCGTCGGGACAGGGGGCCCCCCGGGGAGCTGTTTTTT.

V is TRBV15 and J is TRBJ2-2; 10 positions agree with TRBD2. The J segment lost 4 bases and the V segment lost 5 bases, leaving 10 bases of the junction unmatched. There are 17 residues in the CDR3. Germline lookup yields CDR1 LNHNV and CDR2 YYDKDF (reference sequence). The CDR3 reads CATSGISGGLVTGELFF. Written as DNA, the CDR3 is TGTGCCACCAGCGGGATTAGCGGGGGGCTAGTCACCGGGGAGCTGTTTTTT.

Remarks on this clone: The same CDR3 is also encoded by other DNA sequences in this sample. The chain combines TRBV19 with TRBJ2-7, with D possibly being TRBD1 (6 bases). Germline V CDR1 and CDR2: LNHDA, SQIVND (reference sequence). V gave up 3 bases and J gave up 6 bases, with 9 bases separating them. CDR3 length equals 12 residues. CDR3 in DNA: TGTGCCAGTAGTATTGTGGGGGCCGAGCAGTACTTC. Its translation: CASSIVGAEQYF.

The chain joins TRBV2 to TRBJ1-4; D uncertain. Germline V gene data show CDR1 as SNHLY and CDR2 as FYNNEI. Trimming pared 8 bases from V and 0 bases from J, leaving 4 bases between. The CDR3 runs 12 residues. The CDR3 is CASSATNEKLFF. The CDR3 coding sequence is TGTGCCAGCTCTGCAACTAATGAAAAACTGTTTTTT.

The V and J genes are TRBV19 and TRBJ2-7; D perhaps matches TRBD2 (6 bases). Between the trimmed V and J ends, which lost 3 bases and 6 bases, there was a span of 9 bases. The CDR3 contains 12 residues. CDR1 and CDR2 (germline): LNHDA, SQIVND (reference sequence). DNA of the CDR3: TGTGCCAGTAGTATCGGGGGAGGCGAGCAGTACTTC. It yields the protein CASSIGGGEQYF.

The chain employs TRBV2 and TRBJ1-2; 7 bases line up with TRBD1. V was clipped by 2 bases and J by 0 bases; unmatched bases: 6. Germline V gene data show CDR1 as SNHLY and CDR2 as FYNNEI. The CDR3 length is 16 residues. CDR3 bases: TGTGCCAGCAGTGAATCCCCGACAGGGTCTAACTATGGCTACACCTTC. It translates to CASSESPTGSNYGYTF. The full variable domain, with the rest looked up from reference TRBV2 and TRBJ1-2, is EPEVTQTPSHQVTQMGQEVILRCVPISNHLYFYWYRQILGQKVEFLVSFYNNEISEKSEIFDDQFSVERPDGSNFTLKIRSTKLEDSAMYFCASSESPTGSNYGYTFGSGTRLTVV.

The table lists this clone with a count of one. The chain combines TRBV5-1 with TRBJ2-1, with TRBD1 matching over 11 bases. Germline trimming cut 0 bases from V and 4 bases from J; bases unmatched to any gene: 3. The CDR3 runs to 16 residues. Looked up from germline, CDR1 is SGHRS and CDR2 is YFSETQ. CDR3 region: CASSLAGTGGYNEQFF. CDR3 bases: TGCGCCAGCAGCTTGGCCGGGACAGGGGGATACAATGAGCAGTTCTTC.

The count of this clone is one. J is TRBJ2-5 and V is TRBV5-1; D might be TRBD2 (7 bases). Deletions cut 4 bases from V and 10 bases from J, with 20 bases between. CDR1 and CDR2 (germline): SGHRS, YFSETQ. The CDR3 runs to 14 residues. CDR3 DNA sequence: TGCGCCAGCAGCAATGGGGGGGCCCGGTGGGACCAGTACTTC. Residues: CASSNGGARWDQYF.

The CDR3 loop is CASSEALRGLYEKLFF. In nucleotides, the CDR3 is TGTGCCAGCAGTGAAGCGCTTCGGGGACTCTATGAAAAACTGTTTTTT. V usage is TRBV6-1 and J usage is TRBJ1-4; the D gene is possibly TRBD1 (5 bases). The CDR3 has 16 amino acids. The V end was cut by 0 bases, the J end by 6 bases, with 14 bases between. Germline V gene lookup returns CDR1 MNHNS and CDR2 SASEGT.

This chain connects TRBV9 to TRBJ2-5; tentatively, D is TRBD1 (5 bases). Trimming shortened V by 0 bases and J by 3 bases, and 9 bases separated the two germline ends. CDR3 length equals 14 residues. The germline gives CDR1 SGDLS, CDR2 YYNGEE. This CDR3 reads CASSVGQGKETQYF. The DNA of the CDR3 is TGTGCCAGCAGCGTAGGTCAGGGAAAAGAGACCCAGTACTTC. Drawing the rest from reference TRBV9 and TRBJ2-5, the complete variable domain is DSGVTQTPKHLITATGQRVTLRCSPRSGDLSVYWYQQSLDQGLQFLIQYYNGEERAKGNILERFSAQQFPDLHSELNLSSLELGDSALYFCASSVGQGKETQYFGPGTRLLVL.

This chain links TRBV5-1 with TRBJ1-1, with D possibly being TRBD1 (6 bases). Trimming removed 3 bases from V and 0 bases from J, with 9 bases in between. This CDR3 is 14 amino acids long. The germline CDR1 and CDR2 sequences are SGHRS and YFSETQ. CDR3 sequence reads: CASSSGQLNTEAFF. For the CDR3, the DNA is TGCGCCAGCAGCTCGGGACAATTGAACACTGAAGCTTTCTTT.

In nucleotides, the CDR3 is TGTGCCAGCAGCCCGTCCGGGACAGGGGTGACGGACTATGGCTACACCTTC. Translating it yields CASSPSGTGVTDYGYTF. V gene TRBV7-2 combines with J gene TRBJ1-2; 10 bases are shared with TRBD1. V lost 5 bases to trimming and J lost 3 bases; unmatched junction nucleotides: 12. Germline V CDR1 and CDR2: SGHTA, FQGNSA. This CDR3 has 17 residues.

The chain joins TRBV7-2 to TRBJ2-7; TRBD1 might be the D (6 bases). The germline V gene encodes CDR1 SGHTA and CDR2 FQGNSA. CDR3 length: 15 amino acids. Trimming cost V 7 bases and J 6 bases, with 22 bases left between them. CDR3 nucleotides: TGTGCCAGCACCACACCCCGGACAGCGACGGTCGAGCAGTACTTC. Residues: CASTTPRTATVEQYF.

V gene TRBV4-2 combines with J gene TRBJ2-1; 9 bases are a match to TRBD2. The CDR3 is made up of 16 amino acids. The germline gives CDR1 LGHNA, CDR2 YNFKEQ. The V segment lost 0 bases and the J segment 8 bases; nucleotides outside the gene matches: 8. The chain's CDR3 is CASSQDFGSGGYEQFF. CDR3 in DNA: TGTGCCAGCAGCCAAGATTTCGGTAGCGGGGGCTATGAGCAGTTCTTC.

This clone has only one observation. V and J are TRBV4-3 and TRBJ2-2, with D maybe TRBD1 (7 bases). Germline V lookup: CDR1 LGHNA, CDR2 YSLEER. This CDR3 has 18 amino acids. With 4 bases removed from V and 5 bases from J, the gap between germline ends came to 23 bases. CDR3 sequence (DNA): TGCGCCAGCAGCCCATCTGGGTGGGGCAGGGGGGATACCGGGGAGCTGTTTTTT. Its protein is CASSPSGWGRGDTGELFF.

This rearrangement joins TRBV4-1 to TRBJ2-3, with 12 bases aligning to TRBD2. With 2 bases clipped from V and 0 bases from J, the junction kept 6 bases outside the gene matches. CDR3 length: 18 residues. Germline-derived CDR1 and CDR2 are MGHRA and YSYEKL. CDR3 sequence (DNA): TGCGCCAGCAGCCAACCTGAAACTAGCGGGGGGAGCACAGATACGCAGTATTTT. It encodes CASSQPETSGGSTDTQYF.

This chain links TRBV6-5 with TRBJ1-2; a possible D gene is TRBD1 (5 bases). Trimming stripped 10 bases from V and 2 bases from J, with 14 bases between. The germline V gene has CDR1 MNHEY and CDR2 SVGAGI. This CDR3 is built from 13 residues. Here the CDR3 reads CATRRGQNYGYTF. Here the CDR3 DNA reads TGTGCCACCCGGAGGGGCCAGAACTATGGCTACACCTTC.

The V gene is TRBV19, the J gene TRBJ1-1, with TRBD1 identical over 11 bases. The CDR3 sequence is 14 residues long. With 6 bases clipped from V and 2 bases from J, the junction kept 2 bases outside the gene matches. The germline V gene has CDR1 LNHDA and CDR2 SQIVND (reference sequence). DNA of the CDR3: TGTGCCAGTAGAGGACAGGGGGCCAACACTGAAGCTTTCTTT. This sequence encodes CASRGQGANTEAFF. The full variable domain, with the rest looked up from reference TRBV19 and TRBJ1-1, is DGGITQSPKYLFRKEGQNVTLSCEQNLNHDAMYWYRQDPGQGLRLIYYSQIVNDFQKGDIAEGYSVSREKKESFPLTVTSAQKNPTAFYLCASRGQGANTEAFFGQGTRLTVV.

This clone was observed a handful of times. The chain joins TRBV24-1 to TRBJ2-2; TRBD2 aligns across 8 bases. The V gene's germline CDR1 is KGHDR and CDR2 SFDVKD. The V gene end was trimmed by 6 bases and the J gene end by 5 bases; junction bases not matched to a gene: 4. The CDR3 sequence is 14 residues long. The CDR3 coding sequence is TGTGCCACCAGTCCAGCGGGGGCTACCGGGGAGCTGTTTTTT. Protein: CATSPAGATGELFF.

Here the CDR3 DNA reads TGTGCCAGCGGGAGGCAGAAAGAGACCCAGTACTTC. As protein: CASGRQKETQYF. The chain couples TRBV12-3 or TRBV12-4 to TRBJ2-5; maybe TRBD2 (6 bases). V was trimmed by 8 bases and J by 3 bases, leaving 10 bases between them. CDR3 length: 12 residues.

The rearrangement uses TRBV6-5 and TRBJ1-1; 8 bases agree with TRBD1. CDR3 length equals 14 residues. CDR1 and CDR2 from the germline V gene are MNHEY and SVGAGI. The trim removed 7 bases at V and 1 base at J, leaving 5 bases unmatched. The CDR3 spells CASNFGQGNTEAFF. Here the CDR3 DNA reads TGTGCCAGCAATTTCGGACAGGGGAACACTGAAGCTTTCTTT.

V usage is TRBV10-3 and J usage is TRBJ1-6; 7 positions match TRBD1. This CDR3 contains 15 residues. CDR1 and CDR2 (germline): ENHRY, SYGVKD. With V trimmed by 4 bases and J by 7 bases, 7 bases remained unmatched. The CDR3: CAISAAGGINSPLHF. CDR3 in DNA: TGTGCCATCAGTGCCGCAGGGGGGATAAATTCACCCCTCCACTTT.

The gene calls are TRBV18 and TRBJ1-5; TRBD1 aligns across 11 bases. This CDR3 has 17 amino acids. Germline values: CDR1 KGHSH, CDR2 LQKENI. V trimming: 4 bases; J trimming: 6 bases; junction bases outside the gene matches: 11. The CDR3 sequence is CASSQRGQGVGGQPQHF. CDR3 nucleotides: TGTGCCAGCTCACAACGGGGACAGGGGGTTGGGGGTCAGCCCCAGCATTTT.

V usage is TRBV4-3 and J usage is TRBJ1-6; D uncertain. This CDR3 spans 14 amino acids. Trimming removed 1 base from V and 5 bases from J, with 6 bases in between. Germline assignment: CDR1 LGHNA and CDR2 YSLEER. CDR3 amino acids: CASSQARNNSPLHF. CDR3 coding DNA: TGCGCCAGCAGCCAAGCTAGGAATAATTCACCCCTCCACTTT.

The V and J genes are TRBV12-5 and TRBJ2-1, with D maybe TRBD1 (6 bases). Germline-derived CDR1 and CDR2 are LGHNT and FRNRAP. The V and J ends lost 0 bases and 0 bases respectively, with 9 bases between them. The CDR3 covers 16 residues. Here the CDR3 reads CASGLVRDTSYNEQFF. DNA for the CDR3: TGTGCTAGTGGTTTGGTCCGGGACACCTCCTACAATGAGCAGTTCTTC.

The genes are TRBV5-1 and TRBJ2-7; 9 bases match TRBD2. The V gene end was trimmed by 4 bases and the J gene end by 3 bases; junction bases not matched to a gene: 2. CDR3 size: 13 residues. Looked up from germline, CDR1 is SGHRS and CDR2 is YFSETQ. As DNA, the CDR3 is TGCGCCAGCAGCCTAGCGGGGAACTACGAGCAGTACTTC. Its translation: CASSLAGNYEQYF.

This chain links TRBV18 with TRBJ1-2, with D tentatively TRBD1 (6 bases). V shed 3 bases and J shed 7 bases, with 18 bases lying between them. The CDR3 consists of 15 residues. The germline V gene has CDR1 KGHSH and CDR2 LQKENI. The CDR3 nucleotides are TGTGCCAGCTCACCCCTGGACAGCCAGGGCTCTGGCTACACCTTC. Translation: CASSPLDSQGSGYTF.